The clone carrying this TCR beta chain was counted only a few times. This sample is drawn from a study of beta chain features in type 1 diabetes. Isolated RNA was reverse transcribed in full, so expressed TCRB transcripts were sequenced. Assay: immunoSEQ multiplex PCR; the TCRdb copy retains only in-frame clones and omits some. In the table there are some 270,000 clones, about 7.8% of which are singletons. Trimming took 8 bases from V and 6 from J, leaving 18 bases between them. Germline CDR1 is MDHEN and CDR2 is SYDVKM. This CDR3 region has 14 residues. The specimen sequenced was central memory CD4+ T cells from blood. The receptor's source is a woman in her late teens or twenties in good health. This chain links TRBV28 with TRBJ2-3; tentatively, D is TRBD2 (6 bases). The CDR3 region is CASRRGLGEDTQYF. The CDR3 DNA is TGTGCCAGCCGGAGGGGACTGGGGGAGGATACGCAGTATTTT.